Presented here are 5 T cell receptor beta chains from one specimen sequenced in a study of cytomegalovirus exposure and HLA in healthy donors. The primer mix had 60 Vbeta and 13 Jbeta primers. The repertoire was sequenced with immunoSEQ multiplex PCR; TCRdb's copy has only in-frame clones and lacks some. The data contain approximately 150,000 clones, around 80% of them seen just once; the ten biggest clones take up 2.5% to 3%. Input material: PBMCs. These receptors were collected from a female donor in good health and CMV-seronegative.

The CDR3: CAWSALHQGNHGYTF. DNA of the CDR3: TGTGCCTGGAGTGCCCTCCATCAGGGGAATCATGGCTACACCTTC. This chain links TRBV30 with TRBJ1-2; D may be TRBD1 (6 bases). This CDR3 is built from 15 residues. Germline V gives CDR1 GTSNPN, CDR2 SVGIG (reference sequence). The V end lost 1 base, the J end lost 6 bases, and 18 bases lay between the germline ends.

The rearrangement uses TRBV30 and TRBJ1-2; 7 bases align to TRBD1. Germline trimming cut 3 bases from V and 7 bases from J; bases unmatched to any gene: 8. The CDR3 extends over 13 amino acids. CDR1 GTSNPN and CDR2 SVGIG come from the germline V gene (reference sequence). This chain's CDR3 is CAWSETGYGGYTF. The CDR3 DNA reads TGTGCCTGGAGCGAGACAGGGTACGGTGGCTACACCTTC.

The chain links TRBV13 to TRBJ2-7; TRBD1 matches 7 bases. Trimming cost V 4 bases and J 1 base; bases outside gene matches: 10. Per the germline V gene, CDR1 is PRHDT and CDR2 is FYEKMQ (reference sequence). This CDR3 is built from 16 residues. The CDR3 sequence is CASSSGRDSVSYEQYF. The CDR3 bases are TGTGCCAGCAGCTCGGGCCGGGACAGCGTATCCTACGAGCAGTACTTC.

This clone was counted only a few times. The chain recombines TRBV27 with TRBJ2-7; 10 nucleotides match TRBD1. This CDR3 has 15 amino acids. Losses at the gene ends were 8 bases for V and 4 bases for J; bases not matched to a gene: 11. Germline V gene data show CDR1 as MNHEY and CDR2 as SMNVEV (reference sequence). The CDR3 loop reads CASGTGEFFHYEQYF. As DNA, the CDR3 is TGTGCCAGCGGGACAGGGGAATTTTTTCATTACGAGCAGTACTTC.

The chain links TRBV7-9 to TRBJ1-6; possible D gene TRBD1, 5 bases. V was trimmed by 5 bases and J by 9 bases, leaving 11 bases between them. Germline V gives CDR1 SEHNR, CDR2 FQNEAQ (reference sequence). This CDR3 spans 13 amino acids. In nucleotides, the CDR3 is TGTGCCAGCAGCCAAGCGGGGGGTTCACCCCTCCACTTT. It codes for CASSQAGGSPLHF.